This T cell receptor (beta chain) was identified in a study of CD8 T cells in ankylosing spondylitis. The authors made TCR beta libraries by quantitative 5'-RACE with molecular barcodes. TCRdb reanalysed the 5' RACE reads using MiXCR and keeps one entry per CDR3 protein. The table lists 350,000 to 550,000 distinct CDR3 sequences, roughly 26% of them singletons. Germline CDR1 reads DFQATT; CDR2 reads SNEGSKA (reference sequence). The CDR3 extends over 14 amino acids. V dropped 2 bases and J dropped 6 bases, with 13 bases sitting between them. Notes on this clonotype: The antigen remains unidentified.

Study results and caveats: It was reported that disease-linked clones were significantly enriched in matched ankylosing spondylitis synovial fluid. In the blood and synovial fluid of reactive arthritis, some motif variants had been previously reported. Typical of ankylosing spondylitis blood, it appeared, was a TCR beta motif of 7 or 8 highly homologous variants.

This chain connects TRBV20-1 to TRBJ1-4, with D uncertain. This TCR derives from a male donor with ankylosing spondylitis. The sample taken for sequencing was blood, either unsorted or a sorted T cell fraction (not recorded which). CDR3: CSARISTDYEKLFF. CDR3 DNA sequence: TGCAGTGCTAGAATTTCGACTGACTATGAAAAACTGTTTTTT.